The clone carrying this T cell receptor beta chain was counted at least ten times. Its antigen is not known. This record comes from a study of neurological immune-mediated disorders. Study findings and constraints: TCR clonal expansion peaked in HTLV-1-associated myelopathy patients and was lowest in multiple sclerosis patients.

CDR3 size: 16 residues. Trimming removed 4 bases from V and 7 bases from J; junction bases left unmatched: 13. From germline, CDR1 is SGHRS and CDR2 YFSETQ. PBMCs stored at -80 C, numbering 2 million, were the origin of the unsorted libraries. TCRdb re-called the 5' RACE reads with MiXCR, one entry per CDR3 protein. Among almost 85,000 distinct CDR3 sequences, just over 2.5% were seen once, and the ten largest hold 0.9% to 1.4%. The sample taken for sequencing was PBMCs. This chain connects TRBV5-1 to TRBJ2-1; TRBD2 aligns across 8 bases. The source of this sequence is a woman aged 30 to 39 with multiple sclerosis. DNA for the CDR3: TGCGCCAGCAGCCGAGAGGCCGGGACTAGATTGAATGAGCAGTTCTTC. Amino acids: CASSREAGTRLNEQFF.